This TCR beta chain was recovered during a study of CD8+CD57+ T cells in acquired aplastic anemia. About the research overall: The study obtained an average of roughly 2.9 ug of DNA from sorted CD4+ and CD8+ cells. Study results and limitations: Sharing between patients and controls was observed for roughly 30 CD8+ CDR3 sequences.

Remarks on this clonotype: Antigen unknown.

The template used for profiling TCR beta VDJ and CDR3 was genomic DNA. Via MiXCR, TCRdb re-called the reads, giving one row per CDR3 protein. There are 250,000 to 300,000 distinct CDR3 sequences in the sample; 45% to 70% occur only once, and 6.5% to 10% lies in the top ten. The sample comprised sorted CD4+, CD8+, or CD8+CD57+ T cells (not recorded which) from PBMCs. The clonotype originates from a human donor with severe aplastic anemia or a healthy control (not recorded which).

Here the CDR3 DNA reads TGTGCCAGCAGCGTAGGGAGGGTCCAATACAATGAGCAGTTCTTC. Translated: CASSVGRVQYNEQFF. V and J are TRBV9 and TRBJ2-1; D is possibly TRBD2 (6 bases). CDR3 length: 15 residues. Trimming left V 0 bases short and J 4 bases short, with 11 bases between. The germline V gene has CDR1 SGDLS and CDR2 YYNGEE.